A single TCR beta chain is shown here with its context. Its antigen is undetermined. These data belong to a study of T cells after yellow fever vaccination. Study-wide results and caveats: Though weaker, the secondary response peaked faster, on day 5 versus 15.

TCRdb re-analysed the 5' RACE reads in MiXCR, keeping a single row per CDR3 protein. The profile shows a few hundred thousand distinct CDR3 sequences, 10% to 15% of them singletons. The ends lost 6 bases at V and 0 bases at J; junction bases unmatched: 2. From germline, CDR1 is SGHRS and CDR2 YFSETQ. The CDR3 sequence is 13 residues long. The chain couples TRBV5-1 to TRBJ1-1; TRBD1 matches 7 bases. The source was CD4+ T cells sorted from PBMCs, collected 45 days after the yellow fever booster vaccination. This clonotype was obtained from a man between 25 and 39 years old who received the YFV17D yellow fever vaccine. The chain's CDR3 is CASKQGVNTEAFF. Written as DNA, the CDR3 is TGCGCCAGCAAGCAGGGGGTGAACACTGAAGCTTTCTTT.